This T cell receptor beta chain was identified during a study of T cells in localized non-small cell lung cancer. Study-wide results and caveats: Uninvolved adjacent lung, not tumor, had the highest T cell clonality. The study detected a median approximately 50 of the top 100 tumor clones in adjacent lung. Because researchers sequenced only one region of the tumor, heterogeneity is still possible. Higher blood T cell density went with longer overall survival.

TCRdb's copy holds only in-frame clones and misses some; the assay was immunoSEQ multiplex PCR. The data show tens of thousands of clones, over 80% seen once. To note about this clone: Antigen specificity is unknown.

Here the sequenced sample was peripheral blood, taken before any cancer treatment. This TCR was sampled from a female donor over 55 with stage II squamous cell lung carcinoma.

CDR3 DNA: TGCGCCAGCAGCTTGGCGGGGGGGGCTGCGGAGCAGTACTTC. This sequence encodes CASSLAGGAAEQYF. The chain links TRBV5-1 to TRBJ2-7, with TRBD2 matching 8 bases. The length of the CDR3 is 14 residues. The germline V gene has CDR1 SGHRS and CDR2 YFSETQ. Unmatched junction bases numbered 6, after V lost 0 bases and J lost 7 bases.